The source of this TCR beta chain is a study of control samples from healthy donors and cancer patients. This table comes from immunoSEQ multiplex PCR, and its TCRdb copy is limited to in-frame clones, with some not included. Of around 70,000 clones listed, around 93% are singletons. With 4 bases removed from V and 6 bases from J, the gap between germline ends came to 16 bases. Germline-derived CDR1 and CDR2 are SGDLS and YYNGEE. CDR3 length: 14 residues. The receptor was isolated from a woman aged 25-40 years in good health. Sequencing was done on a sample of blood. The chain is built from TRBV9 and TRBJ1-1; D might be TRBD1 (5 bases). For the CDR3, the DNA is TGTGCCAGCAGCTCATCAGGGAGTATACCTGAAGCTTTCTTT. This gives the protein CASSSSGSIPEAFF. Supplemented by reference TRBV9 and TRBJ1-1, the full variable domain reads DSGVTQTPKHLITATGQRVTLRCSPRSGDLSVYWYQQSLDQGLQFLIQYYNGEERAKGNILERFSAQQFPDLHSELNLSSLELGDSALYFCASSSSGSIPEAFFGQGTRLTVV.